This T cell receptor beta chain was recorded in a study of T cell repertoires in cytomegalovirus infection. Study context: CMV epitopes in the study were HLA-C-restricted (recently identified) and HLA-B-restricted (well studied). Both CMV infection and a matching HLA type were indicated by public TCR beta signatures.

Germline values: CDR1 SGHAT, CDR2 FQNNGV. Trimming pared 3 bases from V and 0 bases from J, leaving 8 bases between. There are 15 residues in the CDR3. MiXCR, run by TCRdb on the reads, gives a single entry per CDR3 protein. This sample carries around 800,000 distinct CDR3 sequences, approximately 32% of them seen once, and the ten largest clones take 12%. This clonotype occurred a few times. Its antigen is as yet unknown. Study-wide points: HLA-C-restricted, CMV-specific TCR beta clonotypes were dominant ex vivo. Summed frequency of shared TCR beta families picked out CMV carriers who also had the relevant HLA.

Sequenced here: cultured CD8+ T cells from PBMCs, sampled from culture after CMV antigen stimulation. The chain carries TRBV11-2 and TRBJ1-4, with D unclear. This receptor was identified in a human donor in good health (CMV status not recorded). Some clones in this sample may be carry-over from other donors' samples. The CDR3 here is CASSLTISTNEKLFF. The CDR3 bases are TGTGCCAGCAGCTTGACAATCTCAACTAATGAAAAACTGTTTTTT.